The 25 T cell receptor beta chains in this list originate from one sample, sequenced in a study of blood T cells in healthy people across ages. Through a sample-barcoded 5' primer and a J-beta primer mix, a second PCR was run for roughly 7 to 12 cycles. TCRdb re-called the 5' RACE reads through MiXCR, storing one row per CDR3 protein. This repertoire shows around 670,000 distinct CDR3 sequences, roughly 30% found once; its top ten account for more than 15%. The specimen sequenced was blood. The receptor set was obtained from a woman of 80 years or more in good health.

This clonotype was detected ten times or more. The rearrangement links TRBV7-2 to TRBJ1-5, with D tentatively TRBD1 (5 bases). This CDR3 has 15 residues. Germline V CDR1 and CDR2: SGHTA, FQGNSA. V lost 1 base and J lost 7, with 14 bases in between. Here the CDR3 reads CASSLEQGSPQPQHF. CDR3 coding DNA: TGTGCCAGCAGCTTAGAGCAGGGCTCGCCCCAGCCCCAGCATTTT.

This clonotype appeared many times. The chain employs TRBV7-2 and TRBJ2-7, with a tentative D call TRBD1 (5 bases). The CDR3 is made up of 16 amino acids. V dropped 2 bases and J dropped 3 bases, with 17 bases sitting between them. Germline V lookup: CDR1 SGHTA, CDR2 FQGNSA. This chain's CDR3 is CASSLNGRASLYEQYF. CDR3 bases: TGTGCCAGCAGCTTAAACGGCAGGGCATCTCTCTACGAGCAGTACTTC.

This clonotype was recorded at least ten times. The rearrangement links TRBV7-3 to TRBJ2-1, with 10 bases that match TRBD1. This CDR3 has 14 amino acids. The germline gives CDR1 SGHTA, CDR2 FQGTGA. J gave up 7 bases and V 3 bases, and 3 bases lay outside the gene matches. This CDR3 is CASSFDRGRNEQFF. CDR3 nucleotides: TGTGCCAGCAGCTTCGACAGGGGGCGGAATGAGCAGTTCTTC.

This clonotype has a count of ten or more. The chain carries TRBV13 and TRBJ2-5; D call uncertain. Germline CDR1 is PRHDT and CDR2 is FYEKMQ (reference sequence). V lost 3 bases and J lost 2, with 7 bases in between. This CDR3 has 13 amino acids. This CDR3 is CASSFPEQETQYF. The CDR3 coding sequence is TGTGCCAGCAGCTTCCCGGAACAAGAGACCCAGTACTTC.

This clonotype was seen ten or more times. CDR3 region: CAIRTSGGITDTQYF. In nucleotides, the CDR3 is TGTGCCATTCGGACTAGCGGGGGAATCACAGATACGCAGTATTTT. The chain has TRBV10-3 and TRBJ2-3; 13 bases align to TRBD2. Unmatched junction bases numbered 5, after V lost 9 bases and J lost 2 bases. CDR3 length equals 15 residues. CDR1 is ENHRY, CDR2 SYGVKD, per germline.

On this clonotype itself: A much larger clone differs from this one at a single base, so this may be a read error. The chain carries TRBV6-1 and TRBJ2-3; 7 bases are shared with TRBD2. This CDR3 comprises 15 residues. V shed 7 bases and J 2 bases; nucleotides not matched to a gene: 9. Germline CDR1 is MNHNS and CDR2 is SASEGT. This CDR3 reads CASKLARAATDTQYF. The CDR3 DNA reads TGTGCCAGCAAACTAGCGAGGGCCGCCACAGATACGCAGTATTTT.

At least ten counts were recorded for this clonotype. The chain carries TRBV6-1 and TRBJ2-4; 7 nucleotides agree with TRBD1. The trim removed 6 bases at V and 5 bases at J, leaving 10 bases unmatched. Germline assignment: CDR1 MNHNS and CDR2 SASEGT. This CDR3 region has 15 residues. The CDR3 DNA sequence: TGTGCCAGCAGCAACAACAGGGGAACCGAAAACATTCAGTACTTC. Translation gives CASSNNRGTENIQYF.

This clonotype has more than one count but fewer than ten. This sequence joins TRBV15 and TRBJ1-4, with D tentatively TRBD1 (5 bases). Trimming took off 8 bases at V and 7 bases at J, with 14 bases between the two ends. The CDR3 totals 13 residues. Germline V lookup: CDR1 LNHNV, CDR2 YYDKDF (reference sequence). Written as DNA, the CDR3 is TGTGCCACCTCAGACAGATGGACTGAAAAACTGTTTTTT. Amino acid sequence: CATSDRWTEKLFF.

With respect to this clonotype: A single base separates this from a much larger clone, so it may be a read error. The conserved final phenylalanine or tryptophan is absent from the CDR3, which likely points to a read error. This chain's CDR3 is CSAQGPADTQYL. Written as DNA, the CDR3 is TGCAGTGCTCAAGGGCCGGCAGATACGCAGTATTTG. This sequence joins TRBV20-1 and TRBJ2-3; D is undetermined. Trimming shortened V by 5 bases and J by 4 bases, and 10 bases separated the two germline ends. This CDR3 region has 12 residues. The V gene's germline CDR1 is DFQATT and CDR2 SNEGSKA (reference sequence).

The table lists this clonotype with many counts. The V call is TRBV6-5, the J call TRBJ1-2; tentatively, D is TRBD1 (5 bases). V lost 7 bases and J 4 bases, leaving 16 bases between the germline ends. Germline V gene data show CDR1 as MNHEY and CDR2 as SVGAGI. The CDR3 covers 14 residues. The CDR3 DNA reads TGTGCCAGCACCTTGGGAATGGGGCTCTATGGCTACACCTTC. This gives the protein CASTLGMGLYGYTF.

The genes are TRBV5-4 and TRBJ2-1, with D maybe TRBD1 (7 bases). Germline assignment: CDR1 SGHNT and CDR2 YYREEE (reference sequence). The V end lost 3 bases, the J end lost 13 bases, and 20 bases lay between the germline ends. CDR3 length: 14 amino acids. The CDR3 nucleotides are TGTGCCAGCAGCTCGGGACAGCCGGGAGAGACCCAGTTCTTC. Amino acid sequence: CASSSGQPGETQFF.

The chain employs TRBV5-1 and TRBJ1-1; perhaps TRBD1 as D (5 bases). The CDR3 is 15 residues long. Germline assignment: CDR1 SGHRS and CDR2 YFSETQ. V was pared by 0 bases and J by 1 base, with 10 bases between. The CDR3 nucleotides read TGCGCCAGCAGCTTGGCAGGGCGGCGGAACACTGAAGCTTTCTTT. It translates to CASSLAGRRNTEAFF.

J is TRBJ1-3 and V is TRBV5-1; D ambiguous. This CDR3 is 15 amino acids long. Trimming shortened V by 3 bases and J by 0 bases, and 10 bases separated the two germline ends. Germline assignment: CDR1 SGHRS and CDR2 YFSETQ. The CDR3 is CASSSDGHSGNTIYF. The CDR3 nucleotides read TGCGCCAGCAGCTCCGACGGCCACTCTGGAAACACCATATATTTT.

This chain uses TRBV6-4 with TRBJ2-1, with TRBD2 matching over 10 bases. CDR1 is MRHNA and CDR2 is SNTAGT in the germline V gene. This CDR3 is built from 16 residues. V lost 2 bases to trimming and J lost 6 bases; unmatched junction nucleotides: 7. The CDR3 coding sequence is TGTGCCAGCAGTGACCTGGGAGCGGGGGGGCCCAATGAGCAGTTCTTC. Its translation: CASSDLGAGGPNEQFF.

The CDR3: CSARVPTGRTYEQYV. DNA for the CDR3: TGCAGCGCTAGAGTCCCGACAGGGAGGACCTACGAGCAGTACGTC. This chain uses TRBV20-1 with TRBJ2-7; the D gene is possibly TRBD1 (7 bases). Per germline, CDR1 DFQATT and CDR2 SNEGSKA (reference sequence). The CDR3 is made up of 15 amino acids.

To note about this clonotype: A much larger clonotype is one base distant, so this may be a read error. The chain is built from TRBV6-5 and TRBJ2-7; TRBD2 aligns across 8 bases. This CDR3 is 15 amino acids long. Germline V CDR1 and CDR2: MNHEY, SVGAGI. With 2 bases clipped from V and 6 bases from J, the junction kept 9 bases outside the gene matches. CDR3 region: CASSYGTRTSTEQYF. The CDR3 nucleotides are TGTGCCAGCAGTTACGGTACCAGGACTAGCACCGAGCAGTACTTC.

Many counts were recorded for this clonotype. V is TRBV28 and J is TRBJ2-5, with D possibly TRBD1 on 6 matching bases. CDR1 is MDHEN and CDR2 is SYDVKM in the germline V gene. The CDR3 loop spans 14 amino acids. With 5 bases removed from V and 4 bases from J, the gap between germline ends came to 14 bases. Written as DNA, the CDR3 is TGTGCCAGCAGTCTAGCCCAGGGGAGAGAGACCCAGTACTTC. Protein sequence: CASSLAQGRETQYF.

Notes on this clonotype: A read error may be the cause here, since a much bigger clone is one base away. The DNA of the CDR3 is TGTGCCAGCAGCGAACAGGGTGCGGTTGAGCAGTACTTC. Protein: CASSEQGAVEQYF. This sequence joins TRBV7-7 and TRBJ2-7; D is possibly TRBD1 (6 bases). CDR1 and CDR2 (germline): SSHAT, FNYEAQ (reference sequence). V gave up 5 bases and J gave up 7 bases, with 15 bases separating them. The CDR3 has 13 amino acids.

This clonotype has just a few counts. The chain carries TRBV6-1 and TRBJ1-2; D is unresolved. V dropped 5 bases and J dropped 0 bases, with 13 bases sitting between them. CDR3 size: 15 residues. Germline values: CDR1 MNHNS, CDR2 SASEGT. The CDR3 here is CASSRPPSANYGYTF. The CDR3 coding sequence is TGTGCCAGCAGTAGGCCCCCCTCGGCTAACTATGGCTACACCTTC.

A remark on this clonotype: A much bigger clone sits one base away, suggesting this may be a read error. The chain carries TRBV7-9 and TRBJ1-2; unclear D gene. CDR3 length: 15 residues. In germline, CDR1 is SEHNR, CDR2 FQNEAQ (reference sequence). CDR3 loop: CPSSLGGVRFYGYTF. CDR3 in DNA: TGTCCCAGCAGCTTAGGTGGAGTTCGGTTCTATGGCTACACCTTC.

This clonotype has at least ten counts. The chain carries TRBV3-1 and TRBJ1-4; 9 bases fit TRBD1. V shed 4 bases, J shed 4 bases, and the junction held 7 bases outside the gene matches. In germline, CDR1 is LGHDT, CDR2 YNNKEL (reference sequence). The CDR3 loop spans 16 amino acids. CDR3 nucleotide sequence: TGTGCCAGCAGCCTAACTCCGGGACAGGGTAATGAAAAACTGTTTTTT. Amino acids: CASSLTPGQGNEKLFF.

This clonotype was counted ten times or more. The chain couples TRBV7-2 to TRBJ1-1, with D unclear. V lost 5 bases, J lost 6 bases, and 16 bases lay in between. The CDR3 is made up of 14 amino acids. Germline lookup yields CDR1 SGHTA and CDR2 FQGNSA. The CDR3 is CASSPMLPGAEAFF. The CDR3 coding sequence is TGTGCCAGCAGCCCAATGTTGCCAGGAGCTGAAGCTTTCTTT.

The chain has TRBV3-1 and TRBJ2-6, with D possibly matching TRBD2 (6 bases). Germline V lookup: CDR1 LGHDT, CDR2 YNNKEL (reference sequence). Trimming pared 6 bases from V and 3 bases from J, leaving 12 bases between. This CDR3 contains 15 residues. In DNA, the CDR3 is TGTGCCAGCAGTGAGTGGGGGGATGGGGCCAACGTCCTGACTTTC. It codes for CASSEWGDGANVLTF.

The V call is TRBV9, the J call TRBJ1-4; the D gene is possibly TRBD1 (6 bases). The germline V gene has CDR1 SGDLS and CDR2 YYNGEE. CDR3 length equals 13 residues. Trimming took off 4 bases at V and 8 bases at J, with 12 bases between the two ends. The DNA of the CDR3 is TGTGCCAGCAGCCAAGAGGGGGTCGAAAAACTGTTTTTT. Translated, it gives CASSQEGVEKLFF.

With regard to this clonotype: A much larger clone lies a single base off, so this may be a read error. V is TRBV6-5 and J is TRBJ2-2; possibly TRBD1 or TRBD2 for D (5 bases each). The CDR3 is 15 amino acids. Trimming pared 6 bases from V and 1 base from J, leaving 12 bases between. Germline V CDR1 and CDR2: MNHEY, SVGAGI. In DNA, the CDR3 is TGTGCCAGCAGGGCCGGGACGGGGAACACCGGGGAGCTGTTTTTT. It specifies CASRAGTGNTGELFF.